Below, one T cell receptor (beta chain) is given with its context. Data came from immunoSEQ multiplex PCR; TCRdb stores just in-frame clones and leaves some out. The sample has 85,000 to 95,000 clones, 75% to 95% seen once. This CDR3 has 14 amino acids. Trimming stripped 6 bases from V and 8 bases from J, with 19 bases between. Germline V gene lookup returns CDR1 MRHNA and CDR2 SNTAGT. This sample was included in a study of T cell changes during pregnancy in multiple sclerosis. The chain recombines TRBV6-4 with TRBJ1-1, with a possible D match to TRBD1 (6 bases). The source of this sequence is a female donor in good health, enrolled as a control in a pregnancy study. The specimen was peripheral blood, collected after pregnancy. This CDR3 is CASRTTGTALEAFF. CDR3 coding DNA: TGTGCCAGCAGGACGACAGGTACGGCCCTCGAAGCTTTCTTT.